This T cell receptor beta chain was retrieved from a study of CD8 T cells in ankylosing spondylitis. TCRdb recomputed calls from the 5' RACE reads with MiXCR, one row per CDR3 protein. Of around 770,000 distinct CDR3 sequences listed, roughly 12% were seen once; the top ten hold less than 0.65%. From germline, CDR1 is SEHNR and CDR2 FQNEAQ (reference sequence). V gave up 1 base and J gave up 9 bases, with 13 bases separating them. The CDR3 sequence is 14 residues long. As for this clonotype: Its target is unknown.

Study-wide results and caveats: Prior literature has documented some motif variants in synovial fluid and blood from reactive arthritis. Researchers reportedly found disease-linked clones significantly enriched in matched ankylosing spondylitis synovial fluid. Within peripheral blood, clones linked to disease were CD8+ and relatively rare. For ankylosing spondylitis blood, a TCR beta motif of fewer than 10 highly homologous variants appeared characteristic.

V usage is TRBV7-9 and J usage is TRBJ2-1; D is unresolved. The sequence was obtained from a male donor with ankylosing spondylitis. Material for sequencing was blood, either unsorted or a sorted T cell fraction (not recorded which). The CDR3 protein is CASSLVSVAGEQFF. CDR3 nucleotide sequence: TGTGCCAGCAGCTTAGTTTCAGTTGCCGGTGAGCAGTTCTTC.